The 11 T cell receptor beta chains below come from one sample, sequenced in a study of T-cell reconstitution after alpha-beta-depleted transplantation in children (dated by TCRdb to about 2016). Library prep was done by PCR. For sequencing, an Illumina HiSeq 2500 was employed. TCR library preparation used molecular barcoding, with unique molecular identifiers applied to normalize quantification of the TCRbeta repertoire. TCRdb reran the public reads through fastp at Q25 and MiXCR, keeping productive beta chains. Every distinct CDR3 protein forms one entry, paired with its most common genes and DNA. The table for this sample lists 450,000 to 600,000 distinct CDR3 sequences; 15% to 20% of them were counted only once. The top ten clones comprise approximately 3% of the sample. The sample here was PBMCs from the stem cell graft donor, taken from the stem cell graft. The receptors stem from a human donor who donated a stem cell graft to a child with acute lymphoblastic leukemia.

A note on this clonotype: At one end, the junction sequence differs from germline, possibly due to a read error. The chain links TRBV4-1 to TRBJ1-5, with 9 bases identical to TRBD1. CDR1 and CDR2 from the germline V gene are MGHRA and YSYEKL. The CDR3 runs to 13 residues. In DNA form, the CDR3 reads TGCGCCAGCAGCCAATCACTTGGGACAGGGTTGAATTTT. Protein product: CASSQSLGTGLNF.

The gene calls are TRBV5-5 and TRBJ2-7; 8 positions match TRBD2. The CDR3 loop spans 15 amino acids. The V and J ends lost 2 bases and 3 bases, in that order; junction bases with no gene match: 7. CDR1 SGHKS and CDR2 YYEKEE come from the germline V gene (reference sequence). The CDR3 bases are TGTGCCAGCAGCTTTCTAGCGGGCTCCCTCTACGAGCAGTACTTC. It specifies CASSFLAGSLYEQYF.

This clonotype was found a few times. The chain recombines TRBV20-1 with TRBJ2-3, with TRBD1 matching over 7 bases. Per the germline V gene, CDR1 is DFQATT and CDR2 is SNEGSKA (reference sequence). J gave up 6 bases and V 1 base, and 7 bases lay outside the gene matches. The CDR3 extends over 14 amino acids. CDR3 region: CSARVNRGPDTQYF. CDR3 nucleotide sequence: TGCAGTGCTAGAGTGAACAGGGGACCGGATACGCAGTATTTT.

The CDR3 DNA follows: TGTGCCAGCAGCTTACGGGACGGATTTAATGAAAAACTGTTTTTT. As protein: CASSLRDGFNEKLFF. The chain is built from TRBV7-2 and TRBJ1-4; D may be TRBD1 (5 bases). Trimming stripped 2 bases from V and 4 bases from J, with 11 bases between. Germline CDR1 and CDR2: SGHTA and FQGNSA. This CDR3 contains 15 residues.

A few counts support this clonotype. This chain links TRBV27 with TRBJ2-7; no reliable D call. This CDR3 is built from 14 residues. Germline V gene lookup returns CDR1 MNHEY and CDR2 SMNVEV (reference sequence). V was clipped by 0 bases and J by 3 bases, with 9 bases between them. The CDR3 DNA reads TGTGCCAGCAGTTTATCCGGGTTGGTCTACGAGCAGTACTTC. Protein sequence: CASSLSGLVYEQYF.

The chain links TRBV10-3 to TRBJ2-7; 9 bases match TRBD1. Germline V gene data show CDR1 as ENHRY and CDR2 as SYGVKD. The CDR3 contains 15 residues. V shed 4 bases, J shed 0 bases, and the junction held 4 bases outside the gene matches. CDR3 bases: TGTGCCATCAGTGTACCGGGACAGGGCTCCTACGAGCAGTACTTC. Translation: CAISVPGQGSYEQYF.

The sample holds a few counts of this clonotype. The rearrangement joins TRBV20-1 to TRBJ2-7; no firm D call. The germline V gene encodes CDR1 DFQATT and CDR2 SNEGSKA (reference sequence). Trimming cost V 4 bases and J 4 bases, with 14 bases left between them. The CDR3 totals 13 residues. Written as DNA, the CDR3 is TGCAGTGCTAAGCCGGACGCCATATACGAGCAGTACTTC. This translates into CSAKPDAIYEQYF.

The V call is TRBV18, the J call TRBJ1-2, with 10 bases aligning to TRBD1. The CDR3 has 16 amino acids. Germline CDR1 reads KGHSH; CDR2 reads LQKENI. The V gene end was trimmed by 2 bases and the J gene end by 7 bases; junction bases not matched to a gene: 10. The CDR3 region is CASSPSSPGTGVGYTF. The CDR3 DNA is TGTGCCAGCTCACCATCGAGCCCCGGGACAGGGGTTGGCTACACCTTC.

The rearrangement links TRBV11-2 to TRBJ1-1; maybe TRBD1 (5 bases). Trimming shortened V by 1 base and J by 7 bases, and 13 bases separated the two germline ends. The germline gives CDR1 SGHAT, CDR2 FQNNGV. The CDR3 is 14 amino acids. The DNA for the CDR3 is TGTGCCAGCAGCTTAGTTTCTTCGGGACTTGAAGCTTTCTTT. Residues: CASSLVSSGLEAFF.

Remarks on this clonotype: At one end, the junction sequence differs from germline, possibly due to a read error. The chain employs TRBV5-1 and TRBJ1-6; D ambiguous. The CDR3 totals 14 residues. Germline assignment: CDR1 SGHRS and CDR2 YFSETQ. CDR3 protein: CASSLDSPFSALHF. CDR3 DNA: TGCGCCAGCAGCTTGGACAGCCCGTTTTCAGCCCTCCACTTT.

This clonotype has a handful of counts. The V gene is TRBV6-2 or TRBV6-3, the J gene TRBJ2-6; D is undetermined. V lost 0 bases and J lost 0, with 18 bases in between. Germline V gene data show CDR1 as MNHEY and CDR2 as SVGEGT. The CDR3 has 20 residues. CDR3 bases: TGTGCCAGCAGTTACTCGATGCCAGCTGAATTCCTCTCTGGGGCCAACGTCCTGACTTTC. Translated, it gives CASSYSMPAEFLSGANVLTF.